This passage covers 18 T cell receptor beta chains from one sample sequenced in a study of T cell repertoires in cytomegalovirus infection. Each CDR3 protein gets one entry after TCRdb re-called the reads with MiXCR. The sample holds about 450,000 distinct CDR3 sequences; roughly 31% are singletons and the top ten take around 13%. The sequencing input was PBMCs. The receptors here all came from a human donor in good health (CMV status not recorded). Some clones in this sample may be carry-over from other donors' samples.

This clonotype appeared a few times. The chain employs TRBV6-6 and TRBJ2-5; D not resolved. CDR3 length equals 13 residues. The V and J ends lost 3 bases and 4 bases respectively, with 9 bases between them. Germline loops: CDR1 MNHNY, CDR2 SVGAGI (reference sequence). This chain's CDR3 is CASSYKRAETQYF. The CDR3 DNA reads TGTGCCAGCAGTTATAAAAGGGCAGAGACCCAGTACTTC.

The chain is built from TRBV2 and TRBJ1-1, with 7 bases lining up with TRBD1. The germline gives CDR1 SNHLY, CDR2 FYNNEI. The junction had 2 bases not matched to a gene; V was cut back by 10 bases and J by 0 bases. The CDR3 runs 12 residues. CDR3 sequence: CANRGMNTEAFF. CDR3 nucleotides: TGTGCCAACAGGGGTATGAACACTGAAGCTTTCTTT.

This chain connects TRBV20-1 to TRBJ2-5, with 10 bases matching TRBD2. The CDR3 loop spans 16 amino acids. The ends lost 6 bases at V and 1 base at J; junction bases unmatched: 11. Germline CDR1 and CDR2: DFQATT and SNEGSKA (reference sequence). In DNA, the CDR3 is TGCAGTGCCACCCGCGCCAGCGGGGGGGTCCAAGAGACCCAGTACTTC. Protein product: CSATRASGGVQETQYF.

This clonotype was observed at least ten times. V usage is TRBV7-6 and J usage is TRBJ1-5, with 8 bases aligning to TRBD1. Looked up from germline, CDR1 is SGHVS and CDR2 is FNYEAQ. J lost 6 bases, V lost 1 base, and 2 bases had no gene match. This CDR3 comprises 14 residues. CDR3 nucleotide sequence: TGTGCCAGCAGCTTAGAGACAGGGGTTCAGCCCCAGCATTTT. It yields the protein CASSLETGVQPQHF.

V usage is TRBV9 and J usage is TRBJ2-1, with D perhaps matching TRBD1 or TRBD2 (6 bases each). V shed 0 bases and J shed 2 bases, with 15 bases lying between them. Germline CDR1 SGDLS, CDR2 YYNGEE. The CDR3 extends over 17 amino acids. CDR3 in DNA: TGTGCCAGCAGCGTAGGAGTGGGGGGCCCCACCTACAATGAGCAGTTCTTC. Translated: CASSVGVGGPTYNEQFF.

The sample holds a few counts of this clonotype. The chain recombines TRBV2 with TRBJ2-1, with D unclear. This CDR3 region has 12 residues. Germline values: CDR1 SNHLY, CDR2 FYNNEI. V lost 6 bases, J lost 5 bases, and 8 bases lay in between. Written as DNA, the CDR3 is TGTGCCAGCAGACAAAGCCACAATGAGCAGTTCTTC. Translated, it gives CASRQSHNEQFF.

In its sample, this clonotype was seen a few times. The chain links TRBV4-2 to TRBJ2-7, with TRBD1 matching 11 bases. Germline CDR1 LGHNA, CDR2 YNFKEQ. The CDR3 runs to 16 residues. Trimming took 0 bases from V and 1 from J; bases not matched to a gene: 2. CDR3 in DNA: TGTGCCAGCAGCCAAGATGGACAGGGGGCTTCCTACGAGCAGTACTTC. Translation gives CASSQDGQGASYEQYF.

A word on this clonotype: Germline and junction disagree at one end, which may indicate a read error. This chain connects TRBV6-8 to TRBJ2-5; a weak D match, TRBD2 (6 bases). This CDR3 spans 16 amino acids. Germline CDR1 is MNHGY and CDR2 is SAAAGT. CDR3 bases: TGTGCCCGCAGTTACACGCATGAGCTAGCGCAAGAGACCCAGTACTTC. This translates into CARSYTHELAQETQYF.

This clonotype was picked up many times. V is TRBV7-2 and J is TRBJ1-1; D is ambiguous. The CDR3 sequence is 14 residues long. CDR1 SGHTA and CDR2 FQGNSA come from the germline V gene. Trimming shortened V by 6 bases and J by 4 bases, and 15 bases separated the two germline ends. The CDR3 reads CASSPSRGGTEAFF. The CDR3 nucleotides are TGTGCCAGCAGTCCATCCCGAGGAGGCACTGAAGCTTTCTTT.

The V gene is TRBV20-1, the J gene TRBJ2-7; no clear D gene. Germline V lookup: CDR1 DFQATT, CDR2 SNEGSKA (reference sequence). Trimming removed 6 bases at V and 5 bases at J, with 17 bases between. The CDR3 is 13 amino acids. This CDR3 is CSALGIRDDEQYF. In DNA, the CDR3 is TGCAGTGCCTTAGGGATAAGAGATGACGAGCAGTACTTC.

The chain is built from TRBV20-1 and TRBJ2-1; TRBD2 agrees at 11 bases. CDR1 and CDR2 (germline): DFQATT, SNEGSKA (reference sequence). J lost 4 bases, V lost 0 bases, and 2 bases had no gene match. The CDR3 is made up of 15 amino acids. In nucleotides, the CDR3 is TGCAGTGCTAGAGATAGCGGGGGGGCATACAATGAGCAGTTCTTC. Translating it yields CSARDSGGAYNEQFF.

This clonotype was detected only a few times. The chain uses TRBV12-3 or TRBV12-4 and TRBJ2-3, with 9 bases fitting TRBD2. Germline trimming cut 2 bases from V and 1 base from J; bases unmatched to any gene: 4. CDR3 length: 16 residues. CDR3 residues: CASSLLASGGTDTQYF. In DNA, the CDR3 is TGTGCCAGCAGTTTACTGGCTAGCGGGGGCACAGATACGCAGTATTTT.

This clonotype was observed a single time. The V call is TRBV4-3, the J call TRBJ2-7, with D tentatively TRBD2 (6 bases). Per the germline V gene, CDR1 is LGHNA and CDR2 is YSLEER. CDR3 size: 14 residues. The V and J ends lost 8 bases and 5 bases respectively, with 19 bases between them. The CDR3 reads CASRRTGRTDEQYF. The CDR3 DNA sequence: TGCGCCAGCCGCCGTACCGGGAGAACGGACGAGCAGTACTTC.

Details on this clonotype: The missing conserved phenylalanine or tryptophan at the end of this CDR3 makes a read error likely. No DNA is shown, since the ends of the CDR3 on it are uncertain; the CDR3 is the one TCRdb lists. This chain connects TRBV6-2 or TRBV6-3 to TRBJ2-1; the table's TRBD1 call for D was not verified on the DNA. Counting both end residues, the CDR3 totals 14 amino acids. CDR1 is MNHEY and CDR2 is SVGEGT in the germline V gene. The CDR3 reads CASRGQGSYNEQLL.

J is TRBJ1-5 and V is TRBV12-3 or TRBV12-4, with 9 bases lining up with TRBD1. The CDR3 length is 14 residues. With V trimmed by 7 bases and J by 4 bases, 5 bases remained unmatched. The CDR3 nucleotides read TGTGCCAGCAACCCGACAGGGGGTAATCAGCCCCAGCATTTT. Its translation: CASNPTGGNQPQHF.

This chain links TRBV20-1 with TRBJ2-2, with 10 bases aligning to TRBD1. CDR1 DFQATT and CDR2 SNEGSKA come from the germline V gene (reference sequence). The CDR3 contains 23 residues. The V segment lost 0 bases and the J segment 0 bases; nucleotides outside the gene matches: 22. CDR3 sequence reads: CSARDHSRTGGGLRHANTGELFF. In nucleotides, the CDR3 is TGCAGTGCTAGAGATCATTCACGGACAGGGGGGGGCTTGAGGCACGCGAACACCGGGGAGCTGTTTTTT.

This clonotype was seen more than once but under ten times. Relative to the germline gene, one junction end is altered; a read error may explain this. J is TRBJ2-6 and V is TRBV7-3, with D possibly TRBD1 on 6 matching bases. CDR3 length equals 15 residues. Germline CDR1 SGHTA, CDR2 FQGTGA. CDR3 nucleotides: TGTGCCAGCAGCATAACAGGGTCTGGGGCCAACGTCCTGACTTTC. It is translated as CASSITGSGANVLTF.

V is TRBV20-1 and J is TRBJ2-1; D call uncertain. Deletions cut 1 base from V and 4 bases from J, with 14 bases between. Germline lookup yields CDR1 DFQATT and CDR2 SNEGSKA (reference sequence). CDR3 length: 15 residues. The CDR3: CSARVPEWGYNEQFF. The CDR3, as DNA: TGCAGTGCTAGAGTCCCGGAATGGGGTTACAATGAGCAGTTCTTC.